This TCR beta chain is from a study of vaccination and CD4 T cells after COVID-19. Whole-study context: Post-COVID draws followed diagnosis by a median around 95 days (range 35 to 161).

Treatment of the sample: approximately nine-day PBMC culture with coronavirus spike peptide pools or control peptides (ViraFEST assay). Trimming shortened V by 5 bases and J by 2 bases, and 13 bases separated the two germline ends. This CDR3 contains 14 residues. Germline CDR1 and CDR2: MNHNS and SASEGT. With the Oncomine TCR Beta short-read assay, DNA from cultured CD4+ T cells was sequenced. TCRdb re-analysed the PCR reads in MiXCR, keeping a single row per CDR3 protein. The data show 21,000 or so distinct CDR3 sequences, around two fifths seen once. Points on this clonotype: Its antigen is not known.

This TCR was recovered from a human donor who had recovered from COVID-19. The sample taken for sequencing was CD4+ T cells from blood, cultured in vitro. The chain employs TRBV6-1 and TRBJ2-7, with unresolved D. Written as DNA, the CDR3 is TGTGCCAGCAGTATTATGTCAGGCGCCTACGAGCAGTACTTC. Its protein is CASSIMSGAYEQYF.